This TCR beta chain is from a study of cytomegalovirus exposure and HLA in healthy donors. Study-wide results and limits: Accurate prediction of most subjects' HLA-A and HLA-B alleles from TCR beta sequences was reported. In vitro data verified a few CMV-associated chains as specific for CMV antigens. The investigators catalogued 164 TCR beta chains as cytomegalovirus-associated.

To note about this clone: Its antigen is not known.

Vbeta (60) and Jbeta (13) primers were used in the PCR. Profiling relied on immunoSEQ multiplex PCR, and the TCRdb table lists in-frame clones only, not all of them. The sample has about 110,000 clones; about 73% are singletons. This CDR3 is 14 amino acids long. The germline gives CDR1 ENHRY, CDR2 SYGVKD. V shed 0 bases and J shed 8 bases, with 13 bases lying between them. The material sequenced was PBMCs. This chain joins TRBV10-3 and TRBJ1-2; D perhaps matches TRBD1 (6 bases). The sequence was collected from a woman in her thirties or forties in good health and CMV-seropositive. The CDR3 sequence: CAISESSQGTGYTF. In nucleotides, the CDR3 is TGTGCCATCAGTGAGTCGAGCCAAGGGACAGGCTACACCTTC.